This entry features one T cell receptor beta chain sequence. This sample stems from a study of OX40 agonist ivuxolimab in advanced cancers. Study background: Cohort: roughly 80% men, mean age approximately 60, aged about 20 to 90. Anti-PD-1, anti-PD-L1 or anti-CTLA-4 therapy given earlier was allowed, and approximately 43% had some.

TCRdb's table, derived via immunoSEQ multiplex PCR, lists solely in-frame clones and lacks some. Of 40,000 to 50,000 clones listed, around 89% are singletons. The sample consisted of CD4+ or CD8+ T cells sorted from blood, taken in a trial of the OX40 agonist ivuxolimab. This sequence originates from an adult with an advanced solid tumor such as melanoma, head and neck, liver or kidney cancer.

CDR3 loop: CASRRSGRGSYNEQFF. The CDR3, as DNA: TGTGCCAGCAGGCGCTCGGGGCGGGGAAGTTACAATGAGCAGTTCTTC. The chain couples TRBV7-3 to TRBJ2-1; possibly TRBD2 for D (6 bases). Germline loops: CDR1 SGHTA, CDR2 FQGTGA. V was pared by 6 bases and J by 4 bases, with 19 bases between. The length of the CDR3 is 16 residues.